Listed here are 16 T cell receptor beta chains from one sample, sequenced in a study of blood T cell repertoires in COVID-19. Some clones are missing from TCRdb's copy, which holds only in-frame ones; the method was immunoSEQ multiplex PCR. The sample shows over 150,000 clones, approximately 85% of them seen only once. The sequenced sample was PBMCs or T cells enriched from blood (not recorded which). All receptors come from a woman under 30 who had recovered from COVID-19.

The chain links TRBV10-3 to TRBJ2-7; TRBD1 matches 7 bases. The CDR3 contains 14 residues. With V trimmed by 10 bases and J by 1 base, 10 bases remained unmatched. Germline V gene sequence: CDR1 ENHRY, CDR2 SYGVKD. CDR3 region: CASARDSASYEQYF. CDR3 nucleotides: TGTGCCAGTGCACGGGACAGTGCGTCCTACGAGCAGTACTTC.

This clone was observed many times. V and J are TRBV6-4 and TRBJ2-3, with 7 positions matching TRBD2. Germline V gene sequence: CDR1 MRHNA, CDR2 SNTAGT. V dropped 5 bases and J dropped 6; count of bases not matched to a gene: 14. The CDR3 contains 16 residues. The CDR3 DNA is TGTGCCAGCAGTCCCCAGACTAGCTCGTTAGTTGATACGCAGTATTTT. Its protein is CASSPQTSSLVDTQYF.

The chain combines TRBV4-1 with TRBJ2-5; TRBD2 matches 7 bases. Trimming cost V 0 bases and J 5 bases; bases outside gene matches: 12. The CDR3 has 17 amino acids. Germline V gene sequence: CDR1 MGHRA, CDR2 YSYEKL. In DNA form, the CDR3 reads TGCGCCAGCAGCCAAGAAAGGGCGGCTAGCGGACGGGAGACCCAGTACTTC. Its translation is CASSQERAASGRETQYF.

The J gene is TRBJ1-5, the V gene TRBV6-4; TRBD1 aligns across 7 bases. J gave up 2 bases and V 5 bases, and 6 bases lay outside the gene matches. There are 15 residues in the CDR3. CDR1 is MRHNA and CDR2 is SNTAGT in the germline V gene. This CDR3 reads CASSPTGEGNQPQHF. In DNA form, the CDR3 reads TGTGCCAGCAGTCCAACAGGGGAGGGCAATCAGCCCCAGCATTTT.

This chain connects TRBV2 to TRBJ2-2; 10 bases fit TRBD2. Germline CDR1 SNHLY, CDR2 FYNNEI. The CDR3 has 17 residues. V dropped 8 bases and J dropped 5; count of bases not matched to a gene: 14. The CDR3 nucleotides read TGTGCCAGCCGGATAGCGGGGGGCCCTTTTACTACCGGGGAGCTGTTTTTT. Translation: CASRIAGGPFTTGELFF.

This chain connects TRBV2 to TRBJ2-1; perhaps TRBD1 as D (5 bases). The CDR3 totals 14 residues. Germline loops: CDR1 SNHLY, CDR2 FYNNEI. V was pared by 9 bases and J by 3 bases, with 15 bases between. The CDR3 DNA follows: TGTGCCAGTAAGTACCAGGGATACTACAATGAGCAGTTCTTC. This gives the protein CASKYQGYYNEQFF.

In this sample, this clone turned up once. The chain uses TRBV11-3 and TRBJ2-5; a possible D gene is TRBD2 (5 bases). In germline, CDR1 is SGHNT, CDR2 YENEEA. This CDR3 is 13 amino acids long. The ends were cut back, 1 base at V and 5 bases at J, with 8 bases in the middle. CDR3 bases: TGTGCCAGCAGCTTAGGACCGGGGGAGACCCAGTACTTC. This sequence encodes CASSLGPGETQYF.

The chain uses TRBV9 and TRBJ2-7; tentative D call: TRBD1 (5 bases). This CDR3 has 15 residues. V lost 0 bases to trimming and J lost 6 bases, with 16 bases between them. CDR1 and CDR2 from the germline V gene are SGDLS and YYNGEE. The CDR3 spells CASSVAAAGLGEQYF. Here the CDR3 DNA reads TGTGCCAGCAGCGTAGCTGCGGCAGGGTTGGGCGAGCAGTACTTC.

V usage is TRBV4-3 and J usage is TRBJ1-6, with TRBD1 matching over 12 bases. V shed 0 bases, J shed 3 bases, and the junction held 6 bases outside the gene matches. Germline lookup yields CDR1 LGHNA and CDR2 YSLEER. CDR3 size: 19 residues. Written as DNA, the CDR3 is TGCGCCAGCAGCCAAGATGGAGGGACAGGGGGCCTCTATAATTCACCCCTCCACTTT. Protein product: CASSQDGGTGGLYNSPLHF.

This clone was observed once. J is TRBJ2-3 and V is TRBV4-2, with 12 positions matching TRBD2. J lost 2 bases, V lost 0 bases, and 18 bases had no gene match. This CDR3 comprises 22 residues. Germline CDR1 is LGHNA and CDR2 is YNFKEQ. CDR3 loop: CASSQDSDGLSLAGGYTDTQYF. CDR3 DNA: TGTGCCAGCAGCCAAGATTCGGACGGATTATCACTAGCGGGGGGATACACAGATACGCAGTATTTT.

J is TRBJ2-1 and V is TRBV27, with 14 bases aligning to TRBD2. V was clipped by 2 bases and J by 9 bases; unmatched bases: 3. The germline V gene encodes CDR1 MNHEY and CDR2 SMNVEV (reference sequence). CDR3 length: 15 amino acids. CDR3 sequence: CASSLGTSGSGEQFF. The CDR3 DNA follows: TGTGCCAGCAGTTTAGGGACTAGCGGGAGCGGTGAGCAGTTCTTC.

The chain is built from TRBV5-4 and TRBJ1-2; D ambiguous. Germline CDR1 SGHNT, CDR2 YYREEE (reference sequence). Trimming left V 0 bases short and J 1 base short, with 10 bases between. The CDR3 length is 15 residues. The CDR3 spells CASSLEQTFNYGYTF. DNA of the CDR3: TGTGCCAGCAGCTTGGAACAGACCTTTAACTATGGCTACACCTTC.

This clone was seen once. This chain links TRBV6-2 or TRBV6-3 with TRBJ2-7, with D perhaps matching TRBD2 (6 bases). Germline V gene data show CDR1 as MNHEY and CDR2 as SVGEGT. Trimming stripped 5 bases from V and 1 base from J, with 15 bases between. This CDR3 has 15 amino acids. Here the CDR3 reads CASSKPEGLSYEQYF. CDR3 sequence (DNA): TGTGCCAGCAGTAAACCGGAGGGCCTATCCTACGAGCAGTACTTC.

The chain uses TRBV24-1 and TRBJ1-5, with D possibly TRBD1 on 6 matching bases. The CDR3 spans 15 residues. Looked up from germline, CDR1 is KGHDR and CDR2 is SFDVKD. Trimming removed 1 base from V and 5 bases from J, with 11 bases in between. CDR3 DNA sequence: TGTGCCACCAGTGATTTCCGGGGGGGCGATCAGCCCCAGCATTTT. Its protein is CATSDFRGGDQPQHF.

The V and J genes are TRBV6-2 or TRBV6-3 and TRBJ1-2; 7 nucleotides line up with TRBD1. V was clipped by 0 bases and J by 4 bases; unmatched bases: 8. The germline V gene encodes CDR1 MNHEY and CDR2 SVGEGT. The CDR3 totals 16 residues. The CDR3 DNA sequence: TGTGCCAGCAGTTACTCGATCCGCGGGACAGTCTATGGCTACACCTTC. This gives the protein CASSYSIRGTVYGYTF.

The chain couples TRBV9 to TRBJ1-2; D ambiguous. This CDR3 is built from 14 residues. The V gene's germline CDR1 is SGDLS and CDR2 YYNGEE. V was pared by 1 base and J by 8 bases, with 15 bases between. CDR3 region: CASSVSSLPEGYTF. The CDR3 coding sequence is TGTGCCAGCAGCGTATCTTCTCTTCCTGAGGGCTACACCTTC.